These 31 T cell receptor beta chains were sequenced from one sample in a study of intratumoral heterogeneity in liver cancer. Preparation of the library involved the immunoSEQ multiplex PCR assay. What TCRdb holds here is the immuneACCESS table cut down to in-frame rearrangements. Part of the clones is not present; checked against another copy, under half of the missing clones reflect an unresolved V gene, and the others are unexplained. The sample profile shows roughly 6,200 clones; 55% to 75% of them were found once. The ten top clones hold approximately 39% of the sample. Samples labelled H were derived from distinct, geographically separated regions of the hepatocellular carcinoma nodule. The starting material was tumor tissue, obtained before any cancer treatment. The receptor set was obtained from a woman in her 70s with hepatocellular carcinoma.

J is TRBJ2-7 and V is TRBV6-1; D is perhaps TRBD1 or TRBD2 (5 bases each). The CDR3 loop spans 14 amino acids. V lost 3 bases and J lost 6, with 15 bases in between. From germline, CDR1 is MNHNS and CDR2 SASEGT. The CDR3 DNA follows: TGTGCCAGCAGTGATATACCAGACAGCGGCGAGCAGTACTTC. Amino acid sequence: CASSDIPDSGEQYF.

The chain has TRBV30 and TRBJ1-6; 9 bases line up with TRBD1. Germline-derived CDR1 and CDR2 are GTSNPN and SVGIG (reference sequence). The CDR3 is made up of 14 amino acids. V gave up 4 bases and J gave up 5 bases; unmatched junction bases: 3. The CDR3 protein is CAWTRDRDNSPLHF. The CDR3 nucleotides read TGTGCCTGGACTCGGGACAGGGATAATTCACCCCTCCACTTT.

Only one count was recorded for this clone. The chain carries TRBV5-1 and TRBJ1-2; 9 bases line up with TRBD1. CDR1 is SGHRS, CDR2 YFSETQ, per germline. Trimming cost V 4 bases and J 3 bases; bases outside gene matches: 4. There are 14 residues in the CDR3. The CDR3 nucleotides are TGCGCCAGCAGCAACCGACAGGGGGACTATGGCTACACCTTC. Amino acid sequence: CASSNRQGDYGYTF.

There are a few counts of this clone. The chain has TRBV10-1 and TRBJ2-1; TRBD2 aligns across 12 bases. CDR1 is WNHNN and CDR2 is SYGVQD in the germline V gene (reference sequence). The length of the CDR3 is 19 residues. With 6 bases clipped from V and 3 bases from J, the junction kept 15 bases outside the gene matches. In DNA, the CDR3 is TGCGCCAGCAGCCCCGGACTAGCGGGACCAATAAGGGGCTACAATGAGCAGTTCTTC. Its protein product is CASSPGLAGPIRGYNEQFF.

The chain combines TRBV11-1 with TRBJ2-7; D may be TRBD2 (6 bases). Trimming left V 5 bases short and J 6 bases short, with 20 bases between. Germline CDR1 reads SGHAT; CDR2 reads FQDESV (reference sequence). The CDR3 contains 15 residues. Written as DNA, the CDR3 is TGTGCCAGCAGCCCGTACGGGGGATGGACAAGCGAGCAGTACTTC. Protein sequence: CASSPYGGWTSEQYF. Together with reference TRBV11-1 and TRBJ2-7, the CDR3 gives the full variable domain: EAEVAQSPRYKITEKSQAVAFWCDPISGHATLYWYRQILGQGPELLVQFQDESVVDDSQLPKDRFSAERLKGVDSTLKIQPAELGDSAMYLCASSPYGGWTSEQYFGPGTRLTVT.

The chain combines TRBV6-4 with TRBJ1-4, with D maybe TRBD1 (5 bases). Germline-derived CDR1 and CDR2 are MRHNA and SNTAGT. CDR3 size: 16 residues. V dropped 1 base and J dropped 5 bases, with 14 bases sitting between them. The DNA of the CDR3 is TGTGCCAGCAGTGACTTTGGTCGGGACCCAAATGAAAAACTGTTTTTT. It specifies CASSDFGRDPNEKLFF.

The chain has TRBV6-4 and TRBJ2-3, with TRBD2 identical over 9 bases. CDR1 MRHNA and CDR2 SNTAGT come from the germline V gene. Trimming at V came to 4 bases and at J to 3 bases, leaving 2 bases not matched to a gene. This CDR3 spans 14 amino acids. This chain's CDR3 is CASSAGLATDTQYF. Written as DNA, the CDR3 is TGTGCCAGCAGTGCGGGACTAGCTACAGATACGCAGTATTTT.

This chain links TRBV5-6 with TRBJ2-3; no clear D. Germline V lookup: CDR1 SGHDT, CDR2 YYEEEE. V lost 0 bases, J lost 0 bases, and 8 bases lay in between. This CDR3 comprises 15 residues. CDR3 sequence (DNA): TGTGCCAGCAGCTTGGGGACCGTTAGCACAGATACGCAGTATTTT. Translation gives CASSLGTVSTDTQYF.

The rearrangement uses TRBV7-9 and TRBJ1-4; D is undetermined. V lost 5 bases and J lost 8, with 18 bases in between. Germline loops: CDR1 SEHNR, CDR2 FQNEAQ (reference sequence). The CDR3 runs 15 residues. The DNA of the CDR3 is TGTGCCAGCAGCCCACAGACGGAAGGAGGCGAAAAACTGTTTTTT. It codes for CASSPQTEGGEKLFF.

CDR3 loop: CASSGSGSGYRELFF. In DNA form, the CDR3 reads TGCGCCAGCAGTGGGAGCGGCAGCGGTTACCGGGAGCTGTTTTTT. This chain joins TRBV10-1 and TRBJ2-2, with a possible D match to TRBD2 (5 bases). This CDR3 region has 15 residues. CDR1 is WNHNN and CDR2 is SYGVQD in the germline V gene (reference sequence). Between the trimmed V and J ends, which lost 4 bases and 9 bases, there was a span of 18 bases.

Only a few counts were recorded for this clone. The chain has TRBV5-1 and TRBJ1-4; TRBD1 matches 7 bases. Germline CDR1 reads SGHRS; CDR2 reads YFSETQ. V lost 2 bases, J lost 6 bases, and 4 bases stayed unmatched. The CDR3 has 14 amino acids. The CDR3 sequence is CASSFGGGDEKLFF. The CDR3 DNA follows: TGCGCCAGCAGCTTCGGAGGGGGCGATGAAAAACTGTTTTTT.

The chain uses TRBV5-1 and TRBJ2-1; TRBD2 matches at 10 bases. V dropped 4 bases and J dropped 6; count of bases not matched to a gene: 10. The germline V gene encodes CDR1 SGHRS and CDR2 YFSETQ. There are 16 residues in the CDR3. CDR3 bases: TGCGCCAGCAGCCTACAAGGACTAGCGGCATCCAATGAGCAGTTCTTC. Translated: CASSLQGLAASNEQFF.

The J gene is TRBJ2-2, the V gene TRBV11-3; D is ambiguous. Trimming removed 1 base at V and 6 bases at J, with 6 bases between. The CDR3 has 13 residues. CDR1 SGHNT and CDR2 YENEEA come from the germline V gene. This chain's CDR3 is CASSLVPAGELFF. For the CDR3, the DNA is TGTGCCAGCAGCTTAGTCCCCGCCGGGGAGCTGTTTTTT.

The V call is TRBV27, the J call TRBJ2-5; a weak D match, TRBD2 (6 bases). The CDR3 spans 15 residues. V lost 3 bases and J 2 bases, leaving 13 bases between the germline ends. Germline V CDR1 and CDR2: MNHEY, SMNVEV (reference sequence). The CDR3 region is CASSFFMEGQETQYF. Here the CDR3 DNA reads TGTGCCAGCAGTTTCTTCATGGAGGGGCAAGAGACCCAGTACTTC.

V gene TRBV2 combines with J gene TRBJ1-6; TRBD1 agrees at 8 bases. There are 13 residues in the CDR3. V lost 4 bases and J lost 8; bases outside the gene matches: 1. Germline CDR1 SNHLY, CDR2 FYNNEI. The CDR3 protein is CASSVTGDSPLHF. The CDR3 coding sequence is TGTGCCAGCAGTGTGACAGGGGATTCACCCCTCCACTTT.

This sequence joins TRBV9 and TRBJ1-1; 11 bases agree with TRBD1. The trim removed 4 bases at V and 5 bases at J, leaving 7 bases unmatched. Germline V lookup: CDR1 SGDLS, CDR2 YYNGEE. The CDR3 has 15 residues. The CDR3 DNA reads TGTGCCAGCAGCCTGGACGGGACAGGGGGAACTGAAGCTTTCTTT. It encodes CASSLDGTGGTEAFF.

Judged by abundance, this clone is medium-sized. The genes are TRBV27 and TRBJ1-5; weak D call: TRBD1 (6 bases). There are 15 residues in the CDR3. The germline gives CDR1 MNHEY, CDR2 SMNVEV (reference sequence). V lost 2 bases and J 5 bases, leaving 13 bases between the germline ends. In nucleotides, the CDR3 is TGTGCCAGCAGTTTAGCAGGACAGCCCTATCAGCCCCAGCATTTT. Its protein is CASSLAGQPYQPQHF.

The V gene is TRBV29-1, the J gene TRBJ1-5; 9 bases match TRBD1. In germline, CDR1 is SQVTM, CDR2 ANQGSEA. CDR3 length: 13 amino acids. V shed 6 bases, J shed 4 bases, and the junction held 4 bases outside the gene matches. CDR3 nucleotide sequence: TGCAGCGTGACAGGGGGGACGAATCAGCCCCAGCATTTT. It translates to CSVTGGTNQPQHF.

The chain combines TRBV28 with TRBJ2-7, with D perhaps matching TRBD2 (6 bases). V was pared by 6 bases and J by 3 bases, with 21 bases between. The CDR3 runs 16 residues. Germline CDR1 is MDHEN and CDR2 is SYDVKM. The CDR3 loop reads CASRGTGGAQNYEQYF. The CDR3 DNA is TGTGCCAGCAGGGGAACCGGAGGGGCTCAGAACTACGAGCAGTACTTC.

V and J are TRBV28 and TRBJ2-1; the D gene could be TRBD1 or TRBD2 (6 bases each). The CDR3 extends over 19 amino acids. V shed 8 bases and J shed 3 bases, with 29 bases lying between them. The V gene's germline CDR1 is MDHEN and CDR2 SYDVKM. The CDR3 is CASSGLRGRSGNYYNEQFF. Written as DNA, the CDR3 is TGTGCCAGCTCCGGACTCCGGGGGCGGAGCGGAAATTACTACAATGAGCAGTTCTTC.

The sample holds a few counts of this clone. This chain uses TRBV6-5 with TRBJ1-5, with 7 bases fitting TRBD1. CDR1 and CDR2 (germline): MNHEY, SVGAGI. The length of the CDR3 is 14 residues. V lost 6 bases and J lost 4; bases outside the gene matches: 6. The DNA for the CDR3 is TGTGCCAGCAGAAGGACAGGCCGAAATCAGCCCCAGCATTTT. Translating it yields CASRRTGRNQPQHF.

The rearrangement uses TRBV19 and TRBJ2-2; D is uncertain. V gave up 6 bases and J gave up 4 bases, with 15 bases separating them. The germline V gene has CDR1 LNHDA and CDR2 SQIVND (reference sequence). The CDR3 totals 15 residues. DNA for the CDR3: TGTGCCAGTAGCACTAAGACACGGTTCACCGGGGAGCTGTTTTTT. This translates into CASSTKTRFTGELFF.

This clone was detected a few times. The CDR3 coding sequence is TGCGCCAGCAGCCAGGGGGCTACCTACGAGCAGTACTTC. It specifies CASSQGATYEQYF. This chain uses TRBV4-1 with TRBJ2-7; tentative D call: TRBD1 (6 bases). Germline V gives CDR1 MGHRA, CDR2 YSYEKL. The length of the CDR3 is 13 residues. V was shortened by 3 bases and J by 2 bases, with 8 bases between the two germline ends.

The J gene is TRBJ2-7, the V gene TRBV7-2; no clear D gene. Per the germline V gene, CDR1 is SGHTA and CDR2 is FQGNSA. The ends were cut back, 1 base at V and 6 bases at J, with 10 bases in the middle. There are 13 residues in the CDR3. In DNA form, the CDR3 reads TGTGCCAGCAGCTTAGGGCGGTCATTCGAGCAGTACTTC. Encoded protein: CASSLGRSFEQYF.

V is TRBV4-1 and J is TRBJ2-5; 7 positions agree with TRBD2. The CDR3 length is 16 residues. The ends lost 0 bases at V and 6 bases at J; junction bases unmatched: 10. CDR1 is MGHRA, CDR2 YSYEKL, per germline. In DNA form, the CDR3 reads TGCGCCAGCAGCCAAGATTGGTCGGGAGGAGGAAAGACCCAGTACTTC. Encoded protein: CASSQDWSGGGKTQYF.

Here the CDR3 DNA reads TGTGCCAGCAGGGAGGAAGGACGCCGCTCACCCCTCCACTTT. Translation gives CASREEGRRSPLHF. The chain carries TRBV6-5 and TRBJ1-6; no definite D call. The V end lost 6 bases, the J end lost 10 bases, and 16 bases lay between the germline ends. The germline CDR1 and CDR2 sequences are MNHEY and SVGAGI. This CDR3 has 14 residues.

The CDR3, as DNA: TGTGCCAGTAGCTTGGTAGGGACTTTCTCCTACGAGCAGTACTTC. Translating gives CASSLVGTFSYEQYF. The chain carries TRBV19 and TRBJ2-7, with D possibly TRBD2 on 6 matching bases. The V end was cut by 6 bases, the J end by 0 bases, with 15 bases between. Germline V lookup: CDR1 LNHDA, CDR2 SQIVND (reference sequence). This CDR3 contains 15 residues.

Relative to its sample, this clone is large. The genes are TRBV29-1 and TRBJ1-1; D gene uncertain. Trimming took off 5 bases at V and 1 base at J, with 5 bases between the two ends. The length of the CDR3 is 11 residues. CDR1 and CDR2 from the germline V gene are SQVTM and ANQGSEA. The CDR3 reads CSVYWNTEAFF. CDR3 bases: TGCAGCGTTTATTGGAACACTGAAGCTTTCTTT.

The DNA for the CDR3 is TGTGCCATCAGGGAGGGCTCGTATGGCTACACCTTC. Protein product: CAIREGSYGYTF. The chain is built from TRBV10-3 and TRBJ1-2; D is ambiguous. Germline V gene sequence: CDR1 ENHRY, CDR2 SYGVKD. V lost 6 bases and J lost 5, with 10 bases in between. The CDR3 extends over 12 amino acids.

The CDR3 protein is CAISESSKQFSGNTIYF. The CDR3 DNA sequence: TGTGCCATCAGTGAGTCCAGTAAACAGTTCTCTGGAAACACCATATATTTT. The chain links TRBV10-3 to TRBJ1-3; D remains unclear. Between the trimmed V and J ends, which lost 0 bases and 0 bases, there was a span of 12 bases. The CDR3 spans 17 residues. From germline, CDR1 is ENHRY and CDR2 SYGVKD.

The rearrangement uses TRBV4-2 and TRBJ1-5; maybe TRBD1 (6 bases). This CDR3 has 14 residues. V lost 3 bases to trimming and J lost 3 bases, with 9 bases between them. Per germline, CDR1 LGHNA and CDR2 YNFKEQ. The CDR3, as DNA: TGTGCCAGCAGCCAGGGGGGCCTCAATCAGCCCCAGCATTTT. It yields the protein CASSQGGLNQPQHF.